The T cell receptor beta chain under discussion was sequenced for a study of T-cell reconstitution after alpha-beta-depleted transplantation in children. Unique molecular identifiers were incorporated during preparation of the TCRbeta library. A single record per CDR3 protein comes from TCRdb applying MiXCR to the PCR reads. The table lists about 270,000 distinct CDR3 sequences, approximately 9.6% of them singletons, with around a tenth in the top ten. The material sequenced was PBMCs from the stem cell graft donor, taken from the stem cell graft. The TCR sequence derives from a human donor who donated a stem cell graft to a child with SCID.

The DNA for the CDR3 is TGTGCCAGCAGTATAAACCCTGGGACTAGCGTAGATACGCAGTATTTT. This sequence encodes CASSINPGTSVDTQYF. The chain uses TRBV12-3 or TRBV12-4 and TRBJ2-3, with TRBD2 matching 10 bases. This CDR3 spans 16 amino acids. V gave up 5 bases and J gave up 5 bases; unmatched junction bases: 10.